The T cell receptor (beta chain) described here comes from a study of T cell repertoires in cytomegalovirus infection. Study context: Recently identified HLA-C-restricted CMV epitopes and well-studied HLA-B-restricted CMV epitopes were used by the study. Through public TCR beta signatures, both CMV infection and matching HLA type were indicated.

This clonotype was counted at least ten times. Antigen specificity is unknown. The CDR3 spans 17 residues. Germline CDR1 reads LNHDA; CDR2 reads SQIVND (reference sequence). The germline V and J ends were trimmed by 5 bases and 1 base, with 20 bases remaining between them. TCRdb processed the reads anew with MiXCR; each CDR3 protein has one entry. The sample has 250,000 to 400,000 distinct CDR3 sequences; 20% to 30% are singletons. Whole-study findings and limits: Clonotype analysis showed dominance of the ex vivo response by HLA-C-restricted CMV-specific TCR beta clonotypes.

The receptor comes from a human donor in good health (CMV status not recorded). Some clones in this sample may be carry-over from other donors' samples. The sequenced sample was cultured PBMCs, obtained from culture after CMV antigen stimulation. V is TRBV19 and J is TRBJ1-2; no firm D call. CDR3 coding DNA: TGTGCCAGTAGTTACACGCCATCGGACGCCAGTAACTATGGCTACACCTTC. Translating gives CASSYTPSDASNYGYTF.